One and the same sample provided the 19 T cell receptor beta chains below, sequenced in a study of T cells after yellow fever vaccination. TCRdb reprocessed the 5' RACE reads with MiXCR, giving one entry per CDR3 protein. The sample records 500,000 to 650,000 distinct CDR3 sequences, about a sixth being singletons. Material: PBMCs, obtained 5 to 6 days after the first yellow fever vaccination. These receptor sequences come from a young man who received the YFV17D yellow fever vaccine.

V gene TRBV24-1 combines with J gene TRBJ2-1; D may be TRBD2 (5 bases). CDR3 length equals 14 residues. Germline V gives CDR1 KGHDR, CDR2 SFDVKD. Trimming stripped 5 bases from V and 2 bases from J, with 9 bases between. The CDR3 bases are TGTGCCACCAGTGCAGCGGACCCCTACAATGAGCAGTTCTTC. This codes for CATSAADPYNEQFF.

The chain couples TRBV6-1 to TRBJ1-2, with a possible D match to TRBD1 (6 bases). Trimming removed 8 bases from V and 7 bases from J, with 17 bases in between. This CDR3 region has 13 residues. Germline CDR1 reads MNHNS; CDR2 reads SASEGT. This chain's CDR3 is CASGPGHRLGYTF. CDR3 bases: TGTGCCAGCGGCCCGGGACACCGCCTTGGCTACACCTTC.

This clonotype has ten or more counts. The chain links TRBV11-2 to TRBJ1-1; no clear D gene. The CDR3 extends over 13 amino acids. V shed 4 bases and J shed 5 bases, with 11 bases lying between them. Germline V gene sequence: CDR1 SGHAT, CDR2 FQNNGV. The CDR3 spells CASSSTRGTEAFF. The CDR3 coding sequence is TGTGCCAGCAGCTCAACACGGGGAACTGAAGCTTTCTTT.

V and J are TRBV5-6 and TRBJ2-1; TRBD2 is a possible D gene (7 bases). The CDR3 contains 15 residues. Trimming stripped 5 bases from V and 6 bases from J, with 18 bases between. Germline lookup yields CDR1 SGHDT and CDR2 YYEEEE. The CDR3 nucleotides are TGTGCCAGCAGGCCTAGGGGGGGGGCCATCAATGAGCAGTTCTTC. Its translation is CASRPRGGAINEQFF.

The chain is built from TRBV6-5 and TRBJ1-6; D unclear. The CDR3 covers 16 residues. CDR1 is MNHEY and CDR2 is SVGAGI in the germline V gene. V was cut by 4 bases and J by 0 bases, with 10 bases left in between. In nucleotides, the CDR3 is TGTGCCAGCAGTTCCACAGTAGCCTCCTATAATTCACCCCTCCACTTT. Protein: CASSSTVASYNSPLHF.

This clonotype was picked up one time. The CDR3 loop reads CATSALGSGTQYF. As DNA, the CDR3 is TGTGCCACCAGTGCCTTGGGGTCGGGTACGCAGTATTTT. This chain connects TRBV24-1 to TRBJ2-3; D gene ambiguous. Between the trimmed V and J ends, which lost 5 bases and 8 bases, there was a span of 13 bases. This CDR3 has 13 residues. The V gene's germline CDR1 is KGHDR and CDR2 SFDVKD.

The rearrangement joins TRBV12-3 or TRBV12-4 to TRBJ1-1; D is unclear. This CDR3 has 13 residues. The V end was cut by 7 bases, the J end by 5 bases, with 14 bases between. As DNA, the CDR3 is TGTGCCAGCACCCGACCACCCGGTACTGAAGCTTTCTTT. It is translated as CASTRPPGTEAFF.

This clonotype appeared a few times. CDR3: CASSLEVTYNEQFF. The CDR3 nucleotides are TGTGCCAGCAGCTTAGAAGTTACCTACAATGAGCAGTTCTTC. The rearrangement joins TRBV11-2 to TRBJ2-1; D remains ambiguous. The CDR3 extends over 14 amino acids. Germline lookup yields CDR1 SGHAT and CDR2 FQNNGV. Deletions cut 0 bases from V and 2 bases from J, with 5 bases between.

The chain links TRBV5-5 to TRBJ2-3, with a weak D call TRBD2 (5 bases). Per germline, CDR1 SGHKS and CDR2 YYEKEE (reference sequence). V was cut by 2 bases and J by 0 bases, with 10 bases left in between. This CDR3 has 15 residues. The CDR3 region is CASSFGLRSTDTQYF. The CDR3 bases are TGTGCCAGCAGCTTCGGACTCCGGAGCACAGATACGCAGTATTTT.

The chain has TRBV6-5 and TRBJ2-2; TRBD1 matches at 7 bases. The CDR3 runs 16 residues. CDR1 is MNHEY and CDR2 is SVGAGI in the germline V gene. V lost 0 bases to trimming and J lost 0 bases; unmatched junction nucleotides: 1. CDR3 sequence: CASSYSTGSNTGELFF. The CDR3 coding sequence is TGTGCCAGCAGTTACTCGACAGGGTCGAACACCGGGGAGCTGTTTTTT.

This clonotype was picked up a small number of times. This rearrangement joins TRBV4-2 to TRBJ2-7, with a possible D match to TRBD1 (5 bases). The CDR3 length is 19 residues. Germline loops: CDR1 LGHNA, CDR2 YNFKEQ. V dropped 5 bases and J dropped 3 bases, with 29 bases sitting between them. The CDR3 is CASSNDDKTVPSERYEQYV. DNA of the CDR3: TGTGCCAGCAGCAACGATGACAAGACAGTCCCAAGCGAACGCTACGAGCAGTACGTC.

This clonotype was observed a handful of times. Here the CDR3 DNA reads TGTGCCAGCACCCTGGAGTCCGGGACAGATACGCAGTATTTT. This codes for CASTLESGTDTQYF. The J gene is TRBJ2-3, the V gene TRBV5-5; D uncertain. Germline lookup yields CDR1 SGHKS and CDR2 YYEKEE (reference sequence). The CDR3 length is 14 residues. Trimming removed 6 bases from V and 3 bases from J, with 14 bases in between. Filled out from reference TRBV5-5 and TRBJ2-3, the complete variable domain reads DAGVTQSPTHLIKTRGQQVTLRCSPISGHKSVSWYQQVLGQGPQFIFQYYEKEERGRGNFPDRFSARQFPNYSSELNVNALLLGDSALYLCASTLESGTDTQYFGPGTRLTVL.

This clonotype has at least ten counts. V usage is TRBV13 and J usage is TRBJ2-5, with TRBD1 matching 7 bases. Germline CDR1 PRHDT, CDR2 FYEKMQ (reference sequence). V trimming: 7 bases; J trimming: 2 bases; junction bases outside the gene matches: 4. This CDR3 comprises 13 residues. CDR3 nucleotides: TGTGCCAGCACGTACAGGGGTCAAGAGACCCAGTACTTC. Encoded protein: CASTYRGQETQYF.

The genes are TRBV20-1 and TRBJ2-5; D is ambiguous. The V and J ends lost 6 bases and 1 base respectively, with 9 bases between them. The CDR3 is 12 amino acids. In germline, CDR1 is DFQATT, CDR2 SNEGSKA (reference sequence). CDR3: CSAGRAQETQYF. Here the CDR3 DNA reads TGCAGTGCCGGTCGGGCCCAAGAGACCCAGTACTTC.

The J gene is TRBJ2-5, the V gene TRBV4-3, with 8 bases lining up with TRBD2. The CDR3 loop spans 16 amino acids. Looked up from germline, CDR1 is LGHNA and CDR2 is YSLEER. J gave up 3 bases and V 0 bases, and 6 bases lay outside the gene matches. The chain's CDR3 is CASSQDGTRDEETQYF. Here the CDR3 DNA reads TGCGCCAGCAGCCAAGACGGGACTAGAGATGAAGAGACCCAGTACTTC.

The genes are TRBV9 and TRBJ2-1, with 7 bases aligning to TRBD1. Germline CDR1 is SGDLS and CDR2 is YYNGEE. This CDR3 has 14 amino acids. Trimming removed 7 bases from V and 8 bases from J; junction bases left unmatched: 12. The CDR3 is CASGLDRVWDEQFF. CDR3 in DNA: TGTGCCAGCGGGCTTGACAGGGTGTGGGATGAGCAGTTCTTC.

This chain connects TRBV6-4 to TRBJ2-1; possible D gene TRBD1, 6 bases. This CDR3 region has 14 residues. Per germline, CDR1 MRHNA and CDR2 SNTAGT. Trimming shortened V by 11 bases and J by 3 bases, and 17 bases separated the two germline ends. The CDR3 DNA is TGTGCCTCCCGTCAGGGGCCTTTCTACAATGAGCAGTTCTTC. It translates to CASRQGPFYNEQFF.

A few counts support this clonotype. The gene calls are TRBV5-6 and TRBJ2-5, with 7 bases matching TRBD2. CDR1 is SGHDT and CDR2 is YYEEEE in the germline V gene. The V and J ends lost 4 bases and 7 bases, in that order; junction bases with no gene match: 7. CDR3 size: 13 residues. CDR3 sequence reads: CASSRTSPATQYF. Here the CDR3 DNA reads TGTGCCAGCAGCAGGACTAGTCCCGCGACCCAGTACTTC.

The CDR3 sequence is CASIPDINTEAFF. The CDR3, as DNA: TGTGCCAGCATCCCAGACATCAACACTGAAGCTTTCTTT. The rearrangement joins TRBV3-1 to TRBJ1-1; D ambiguous. The V gene's germline CDR1 is LGHDT and CDR2 YNNKEL (reference sequence). The length of the CDR3 is 13 residues. Deletions cut 7 bases from V and 2 bases from J, with 11 bases between.